A selection of T cell receptor beta chains follows, all from one sample in a study of Tregs in tolerant kidney transplant recipients. Using immunoSEQ multiplex PCR, the repertoire was profiled, and TCRdb retains in-frame clones only, with some absent. The sample has approximately 82,000 clones, 90% to 95% seen once. The sample consisted of CD4+ T cells from blood (PBMCs), taken 12 months after the transplant. The source is a human patient who received a combined kidney and bone marrow transplant. Some T cells may have originated in the graft donor. The CDR3 runs from the conserved cysteine through the conserved F or W. The D gene is left open where the match is weak. Some rows have no size entry. The others give once, few or many, or a class for an expanded clone.

d_gene	abundance	j_gene	v_gene	CDR3aa	CDR3nt
-	few	TRBJ1-2	TRBV11-2	CASSLGWSRANYGYTF	TGTGCCAGCAGCTTGGGCTGGTCCAGAGCTAACTATGGCTACACCTTC
-	-	TRBJ1-1	TRBV30	CAWLTGRTEAFF	TGTGCCTGGTTGACAGGAAGAACTGAAGCTTTCTTT
TRBD2	-	TRBJ2-3	TRBV6-5	CASSSGGTDTQYF	TGTGCCAGCAGTAGCGGGGGGACAGATACGCAGTATTTT
-	-	TRBJ1-3	TRBV4-3	CASSQERGRGNTIYF	TGCGCCAGCAGCCAGGAAAGGGGAAGGGGGAACACCATATATTTT
TRBD2	once	TRBJ2-1	TRBV7-8	CASIELAGSYNEQFF	TGTGCCAGCATCGAGCTAGCGGGTTCCTACAATGAGCAGTTCTTC
TRBD1	-	TRBJ1-6	TRBV19	CASSQQGANSPLHF	TGTGCCAGTTCCCAACAGGGGGCGAATTCACCCCTCCACTTT
-	-	TRBJ2-1	TRBV7-9	CASSPTPPGNHNEQFF	TGTGCCAGCAGCCCCACCCCCCCGGGGAACCACAATGAGCAGTTCTTC
-	-	TRBJ1-1	TRBV7-2	CASSLGGVSTEAFF	TGTGCCAGCAGCTTAGGGGGAGTTTCCACTGAAGCTTTCTTT
-	-	TRBJ2-7	TRBV25-1	CASSEGADLYEQYF	TGTGCCAGCAGTGAGGGAGCGGACCTATACGAGCAGTACTTC
-	-	TRBJ1-2	TRBV7-2	CASSLVSGQSFSYGYTF	TGTGCCAGCAGCTTAGTTTCTGGACAGAGCTTTAGCTATGGCTACACCTTC
-	-	TRBJ2-3	TRBV5-1	CASSLEVQGSTDTQYF	TGCGCCAGCAGCTTGGAAGTCCAGGGAAGCACAGATACGCAGTATTTT
TRBD1	-	TRBJ1-4	TRBV12-5	CASGLVLGDRSSTNEKLFF	TGTGCTAGTGGTTTGGTACTTGGGGACAGGTCTTCAACTAATGAAAAACTGTTTTTT
TRBD1	-	TRBJ1-1	TRBV11-2	CASSPRQGYTEAFF	TGTGCCAGCAGCCCAAGACAGGGGTATACTGAAGCTTTCTTT
-	-	TRBJ1-5	TRBV30	CAWSGAGWDYSNQPQHF	TGTGCCTGGAGTGGGGCAGGGTGGGATTATAGCAATCAGCCCCAGCATTTT
-	once	TRBJ1-2	TRBV7-3	CASSLMGTYGYTF	TGTGCCAGCAGCTTAATGGGCACCTATGGCTACACCTTC
-	-	TRBJ1-6	TRBV30	CAWSAAGGSPLHF	TGTGCCTGGAGTGCGGCTGGGGGGTCACCCCTCCACTTT
TRBD1	-	TRBJ2-7	TRBV6-1	CASSARQGTYEQYF	TGTGCCAGCAGTGCAAGACAGGGTACCTACGAGCAGTACTTC
-	-	TRBJ2-3	TRBV11-2	CASSLGRTPSTDTQYF	TGTGCCAGCAGCTTAGGGCGGACACCGAGCACAGATACGCAGTATTTT
TRBD2	once	TRBJ2-1	TRBV27	CASSPFGRESRNEQFF	TGTGCCAGCAGTCCCTTCGGGCGGGAGAGCAGAAATGAGCAGTTCTTC
-	-	TRBJ1-3	TRBV5-6	CASSLTGSDHTIYF	TGTGCCAGCAGCTTGACGGGTTCAGACCACACCATATACTTT
-	-	TRBJ1-2	TRBV10-3	CAISAGVDYGYTF	TGTGCCATCAGTGCCGGGGTTGACTATGGCTACACCTTC
TRBD2	-	TRBJ2-1	TRBV5-1	CASSRGGEQFF	TGCGCCAGCAGCCGCGGGGGTGAGCAGTTCTTC
-	once	TRBJ2-5	TRBV7-2	CASSLDQTAQETQYF	TGTGCCAGCAGCTTAGATCAGACTGCCCAAGAGACCCAGTACTTC
TRBD1	-	TRBJ2-2	TRBV5-6	CASSFRDRDYGELFF	TGTGCCAGCAGCTTCCGGGACAGGGATTACGGGGAGCTGTTTTTT
-	-	TRBJ2-3	TRBV7-3	CASSLYISERADTQYF	TGTGCCAGCAGCTTATATATTAGCGAGAGAGCAGATACGCAGTATTTT